The 29 T cell receptor beta chains below all came from one sample that was sequenced in a study of CD8+ T cells in alopecia areata. Stated treatment: oral pan-JAK inhibitor, 5-10 mg twice daily. RNA was extracted and reverse transcribed into cDNA as the sequencing template. Generated by immunoSEQ multiplex PCR, the TCRdb table keeps only in-frame clones and is missing some. The sample includes roughly 200,000 clones, around two fifths of them seen just once. This specimen consisted of CD4+ T cells sorted from blood, obtained between weeks 30 and 35, from a patient treated with tofacitinib. The receptors derive from a human donor with alopecia areata.

A single count supports this clone. This chain links TRBV5-6 with TRBJ2-3; D is unclear. The germline V gene has CDR1 SGHDT and CDR2 YYEEEE. V lost 1 base and J lost 0, with 6 bases in between. CDR3 size: 14 residues. The CDR3 region is CASSLPRSTDTQYF. CDR3 in DNA: TGTGCCAGCAGCTTGCCGAGAAGCACAGATACGCAGTATTTT. Combining the CDR3 with reference TRBV5-6 and TRBJ2-3 gives the whole variable domain DAGVTQSPTHLIKTRGQQVTLRCSPKSGHDTVSWYQQALGQGPQFIFQYYEEEERQRGNFPDRFSGHQFPNYSSELNVNALLLGDSALYLCASSLPRSTDTQYFGPGTRLTVL.

In its sample, this clone was seen a few times. This chain links TRBV5-1 with TRBJ1-1; the D is unclear. CDR1 is SGHRS, CDR2 YFSETQ, per germline. V was pared by 0 bases and J by 1 base, with 10 bases between. The CDR3 length is 15 residues. The CDR3 DNA follows: TGCGCCAGCAGCTTGGATTCTCCGGGGAACACTGAAGCTTTCTTT. Its translation is CASSLDSPGNTEAFF.

This clone was recorded at least ten times. The chain links TRBV7-3 to TRBJ1-1; a weak D match, TRBD1 (5 bases). The CDR3 loop spans 13 amino acids. Germline CDR1 is SGHTA and CDR2 is FQGTGA. V dropped 1 base and J dropped 7 bases, with 10 bases sitting between them. For the CDR3, the DNA is TGTGCCAGCAGCTTAAATTCAGGGAGTGAAGCTTTCTTT. Protein product: CASSLNSGSEAFF.

The rearrangement links TRBV2 to TRBJ1-2, with 10 bases identical to TRBD1. Losses at the gene ends were 10 bases for V and 3 bases for J; bases not matched to a gene: 8. The CDR3 sequence is 14 residues long. CDR1 and CDR2 (germline): SNHLY, FYNNEI. The CDR3 reads CATERDRGHYGYTF. For the CDR3, the DNA is TGTGCCACAGAACGGGACAGGGGACACTATGGCTACACCTTC.

There are a few counts of this clone. The CDR3 sequence is CASSRGAAEYNEQFF. The CDR3 DNA reads as TGCGCCAGCAGCCGTGGTGCCGCAGAATACAATGAGCAGTTCTTC. V and J are TRBV5-1 and TRBJ2-1, with unresolved D. The CDR3 has 15 amino acids. The germline CDR1 and CDR2 sequences are SGHRS and YFSETQ. V dropped 4 bases and J dropped 4 bases, with 15 bases sitting between them.

This clone has more than one count but fewer than ten. The chain is built from TRBV11-1 and TRBJ2-7; D is uncertain. V was cut by 4 bases and J by 7 bases, with 14 bases left in between. The CDR3 spans 13 residues. Germline V lookup: CDR1 SGHAT, CDR2 FQDESV (reference sequence). The CDR3 region has the DNA TGTGCCAGCAGCTCGGCCCCATATGCGGAGCAGTACTTC. It translates to CASSSAPYAEQYF.

This clone was observed a handful of times. At one end the junction does not follow the germline gene, possibly because of a read error. The V gene is TRBV5-5, the J gene TRBJ1-1, with TRBD1 as a possible D gene (5 bases). The CDR3 covers 10 residues. CDR1 and CDR2 (germline): SGHKS, YYEKEE (reference sequence). DNA for the CDR3: TGTGCCAGCAGCTCGGGACTCCACCGTTTT. Its translation is CASSSGLHRF.

V is TRBV4-1 and J is TRBJ1-2, with D maybe TRBD1 (6 bases). The CDR3 is made up of 16 amino acids. V was cut by 1 base and J by 0 bases, with 12 bases left in between. Germline V gene sequence: CDR1 MGHRA, CDR2 YSYEKL. CDR3 in amino acids: CASSQGRQATNYGYTF. Here the CDR3 DNA reads TGCGCCAGCAGCCAAGGTCGACAGGCGACTAACTATGGCTACACCTTC.

J is TRBJ2-1 and V is TRBV6-4; D may match TRBD1 or TRBD2 (5 bases each). Deletions cut 5 bases from V and 6 bases from J, with 17 bases between. The CDR3 sequence is 15 residues long. Germline assignment: CDR1 MRHNA and CDR2 SNTAGT. CDR3 bases: TGTGCCAGCAGTCCCGGGACCCTACGGGGCAATGAGCAGTTCTTC. Encoded protein: CASSPGTLRGNEQFF.

This chain joins TRBV19 and TRBJ1-1, with 7 bases fitting TRBD1. The CDR3 spans 15 residues. Germline V gene sequence: CDR1 LNHDA, CDR2 SQIVND (reference sequence). The junction had 14 bases not matched to a gene; V was cut back by 8 bases and J by 5 bases. The CDR3 nucleotides are TGTGCCAGTCGAAAACAGGGGAGTGAGTTAACTGAAGCTTTCTTT. This gives the protein CASRKQGSELTEAFF.

V is TRBV19 and J is TRBJ1-5; 7 nucleotides match TRBD1. The CDR3 covers 14 residues. V was pared by 10 bases and J by 4 bases, with 10 bases of the junction left unmatched. Germline CDR1 and CDR2: LNHDA and SQIVND (reference sequence). The CDR3 nucleotides are TGTGCCACTGTGGGAGGGACAGCAAATCAGCCCCAGCATTTT. Translation gives CATVGGTANQPQHF. Full variable domain (rest looked up from reference TRBV19 and TRBJ1-5): DGGITQSPKYLFRKEGQNVTLSCEQNLNHDAMYWYRQDPGQGLRLIYYSQIVNDFQKGDIAEGYSVSREKKESFPLTVTSAQKNPTAFYLCATVGGTANQPQHFGDGTRLSIL.

In this sample, this clone turned up once. The V call is TRBV5-1, the J call TRBJ1-1; D might be TRBD1 (6 bases). V was shortened by 4 bases and J by 1 base, with 17 bases between the two germline ends. The CDR3 is 16 residues long. In germline, CDR1 is SGHRS, CDR2 YFSETQ. Here the CDR3 reads CASSVTGGGRNTEAFF. In DNA form, the CDR3 reads TGCGCCAGCAGCGTTACGGGAGGGGGTCGGAACACTGAAGCTTTCTTT.

The gene calls are TRBV9 and TRBJ2-7, with 8 bases that match TRBD2. Germline V gene lookup returns CDR1 SGDLS and CDR2 YYNGEE. V lost 4 bases, J lost 3 bases, and 6 bases stayed unmatched. The CDR3 runs to 14 residues. CDR3 region: CASSPLGTSYEQYF. The CDR3 DNA reads as TGTGCCAGCAGCCCCCTCGGGACTAGCTACGAGCAGTACTTC.

The chain is built from TRBV5-1 and TRBJ2-2; TRBD2 agrees at 9 bases. The CDR3 runs to 15 residues. Losses at the gene ends were 8 bases for V and 5 bases for J; bases not matched to a gene: 10. Per germline, CDR1 SGHRS and CDR2 YFSETQ. The CDR3 region has the DNA TGCGCCAGTCGATTAGCGGGAGTTGAAACCGGGGAGCTGTTTTTT. Residues: CASRLAGVETGELFF.

This clone was seen many times. This chain uses TRBV7-3 with TRBJ1-1; D is perhaps TRBD1 (5 bases). There are 15 residues in the CDR3. With 0 bases removed from V and 1 base from J, the gap between germline ends came to 9 bases. Germline V gives CDR1 SGHTA, CDR2 FQGTGA. The CDR3 is CASSLTAGKNTEAFF. CDR3 DNA: TGTGCCAGCAGCTTAACGGCAGGGAAGAACACTGAAGCTTTCTTT. The whole variable domain, remainder taken from reference TRBV7-3 and TRBJ1-1, is GAGVSQTPSNKVTEKGKYVELRCDPISGHTALYWYRQSLGQGPEFLIYFQGTGAADDSGLPNDRFFAVRPEGSVSTLKIQRTERGDSAVYLCASSLTAGKNTEAFFGQGTRLTVV.

This sequence joins TRBV6-5 and TRBJ2-5, with 7 bases lining up with TRBD1. CDR1 and CDR2 (germline): MNHEY, SVGAGI. The CDR3 totals 14 residues. Trimming cost V 5 bases and J 6 bases; bases outside gene matches: 9. Here the CDR3 DNA reads TGTGCCAGCAGTGAAGGGCACAGGGGACAGACCCAGTACTTC. Amino acids: CASSEGHRGQTQYF.

This clone turned up a few times. The chain combines TRBV4-2 with TRBJ2-7; 7 bases line up with TRBD1. This CDR3 contains 16 residues. Germline V gene data show CDR1 as LGHNA and CDR2 as YNFKEQ. V lost 1 base and J lost 3; bases outside the gene matches: 9. CDR3 sequence reads: CASSQVRSRQGYEQYF. The CDR3 region has the DNA TGTGCCAGCAGCCAAGTTCGCTCGAGACAGGGCTACGAGCAGTACTTC.

This clone has more than one count but fewer than ten. The chain has TRBV5-1 and TRBJ1-6, with D maybe TRBD1 (5 bases). CDR1 SGHRS and CDR2 YFSETQ come from the germline V gene. V was trimmed by 1 base and J by 5 bases, leaving 13 bases between them. The CDR3 loop spans 16 amino acids. This chain's CDR3 is CASSLSIAGNNSPLHF. The CDR3 nucleotides read TGCGCCAGCAGCTTGTCCATCGCAGGGAATAATTCACCCCTCCACTTT.

This clone was picked up a small number of times. The rearrangement uses TRBV25-1 and TRBJ2-5; 10 bases agree with TRBD1. The germline V gene has CDR1 MGHDK and CDR2 SYGVNS. The CDR3 runs to 13 residues. Losses at the gene ends were 6 bases for V and 3 bases for J; bases not matched to a gene: 1. Here the CDR3 reads CASRGTGEETQYF. In nucleotides, the CDR3 is TGTGCCAGCAGGGGGACAGGGGAAGAGACCCAGTACTTC.

This clone was found a few times. The same CDR3 is also encoded by other DNA sequences in this sample. This chain connects TRBV7-9 to TRBJ2-7; D remains ambiguous. The CDR3 totals 11 residues. Germline CDR1 SEHNR, CDR2 FQNEAQ (reference sequence). V dropped 1 base and J dropped 3 bases, with 1 base sitting between them. The CDR3: CASSLVYEQYF. The DNA of the CDR3 is TGTGCCAGCAGCTTAGTCTACGAGCAGTACTTC.

This clone was seen only a few times. The rearrangement links TRBV30 to TRBJ1-3; weak D call: TRBD1 (5 bases). The CDR3 sequence is 13 residues long. Trimming pared 8 bases from V and 4 bases from J, leaving 15 bases between. Germline V lookup: CDR1 GTSNPN, CDR2 SVGIG (reference sequence). The CDR3 protein is CAGEGRIGNTIYF. CDR3 nucleotides: TGTGCCGGGGAGGGACGGATCGGAAACACCATATATTTT.

Ten or more counts support this clone. The chain has TRBV7-2 and TRBJ1-1; unclear D gene. Germline CDR1 and CDR2: SGHTA and FQGNSA. Between the trimmed V and J ends, which lost 6 bases and 5 bases, there was a span of 16 bases. The CDR3 runs 14 residues. The DNA of the CDR3 is TGTGCCAGCAGGGGAATGCGTTTAAGGACTGAAGCTTTCTTT. Its protein is CASRGMRLRTEAFF.

This clone was seen only a few times. The chain employs TRBV6-6 and TRBJ1-2; TRBD1 agrees at 8 bases. The CDR3 runs 13 residues. Trimming cost V 2 bases and J 8 bases; bases outside gene matches: 4. Germline lookup yields CDR1 MNHNY and CDR2 SVGAGI (reference sequence). The CDR3 is CASSYDRGFGYTF. CDR3 DNA: TGTGCCAGCAGTTACGACAGGGGATTCGGCTACACCTTC.

V and J are TRBV10-3 and TRBJ2-7; 7 bases are a match to TRBD1. The ends lost 2 bases at V and 4 bases at J; junction bases unmatched: 5. Germline V lookup: CDR1 ENHRY, CDR2 SYGVKD. The CDR3 has 14 amino acids. Here the CDR3 reads CAISEGQDRYEQYF. Written as DNA, the CDR3 is TGTGCCATCAGTGAGGGACAGGATAGGTACGAGCAGTACTTC.

CDR3 sequence reads: CASSLGGQGARAFF. The CDR3 DNA sequence: TGTGCCAGCAGCTTAGGTGGACAGGGGGCCAGGGCTTTCTTT. This chain joins TRBV11-2 and TRBJ1-1; 11 nucleotides align to TRBD1. The V gene end was trimmed by 1 base and the J gene end by 11 bases; junction bases not matched to a gene: 6. The CDR3 has 14 residues. Germline CDR1 SGHAT, CDR2 FQNNGV.

The chain combines TRBV4-1 with TRBJ2-2; either TRBD1 or TRBD2 may fit D (6 bases each). The germline V gene encodes CDR1 MGHRA and CDR2 YSYEKL. Deletions cut 4 bases from V and 5 bases from J, with 14 bases between. The length of the CDR3 is 15 residues. The CDR3 DNA reads TGCGCCAGCAGCCCGGGGGCAGCTAAAACCGGGGAGCTGTTTTTT. Translating gives CASSPGAAKTGELFF.

The chain employs TRBV30 and TRBJ2-1, with a tentative D call TRBD2 (7 bases). Trimming removed 1 base at V and 0 bases at J, with 22 bases between. CDR1 is GTSNPN, CDR2 SVGIG, per germline (reference sequence). This CDR3 region has 19 residues. CDR3 protein: CAWSGRGALSGSSYNEQFF. CDR3 nucleotides: TGTGCCTGGAGTGGTCGGGGGGCCTTAAGCGGAAGCTCCTACAATGAGCAGTTCTTC.

The V gene is TRBV10-1, the J gene TRBJ2-2; 8 bases line up with TRBD2. The CDR3 sequence is 17 residues long. Unmatched junction bases numbered 9, after V lost 0 bases and J lost 6 bases. Germline assignment: CDR1 WNHNN and CDR2 SYGVQD (reference sequence). The CDR3 bases are TGCGCCAGCAGTGAGTCCCGGACTAGCATAAGGGCCGGGGAGCTGTTTTTT. It specifies CASSESRTSIRAGELFF.

The V and J genes are TRBV5-1 and TRBJ2-7, with D perhaps matching TRBD2 (6 bases). Germline V CDR1 and CDR2: SGHRS, YFSETQ. Trimming stripped 0 bases from V and 0 bases from J, with 7 bases between. The CDR3 length is 14 residues. The CDR3 DNA sequence: TGCGCCAGCAGCTTGGTCGGGGGCTCCTACGAGCAGTACTTC. Protein product: CASSLVGGSYEQYF.